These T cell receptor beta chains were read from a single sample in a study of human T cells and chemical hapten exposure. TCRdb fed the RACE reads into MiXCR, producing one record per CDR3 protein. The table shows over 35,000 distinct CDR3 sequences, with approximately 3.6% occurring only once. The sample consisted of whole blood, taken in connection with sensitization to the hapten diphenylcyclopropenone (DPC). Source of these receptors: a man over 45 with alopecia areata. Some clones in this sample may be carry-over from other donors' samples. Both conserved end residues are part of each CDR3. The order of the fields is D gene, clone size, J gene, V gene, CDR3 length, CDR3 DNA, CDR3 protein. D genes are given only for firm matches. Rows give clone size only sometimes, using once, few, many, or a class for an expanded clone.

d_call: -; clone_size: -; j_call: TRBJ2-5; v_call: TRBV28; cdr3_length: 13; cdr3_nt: TGTGCCAGCAGACGGACAGCTCAAGAGACCCAGTACTTC; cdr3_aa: CASRRTAQETQYF
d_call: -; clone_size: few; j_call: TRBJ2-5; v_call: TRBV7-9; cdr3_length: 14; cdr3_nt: TGTGCCAGCAGCTTAGCGCTAGGTCAAGAGACCCAGTACTTC; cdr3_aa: CASSLALGQETQYF
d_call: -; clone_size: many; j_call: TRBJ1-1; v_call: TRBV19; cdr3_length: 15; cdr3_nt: TGTGCCAGTAGTCTTTACGGGGTGCAAGACACTGAAGCTTTCTTT; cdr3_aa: CASSLYGVQDTEAFF
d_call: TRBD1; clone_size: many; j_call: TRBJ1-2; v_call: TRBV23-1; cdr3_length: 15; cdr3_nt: TGCGCCAGCAGCCCTGACAGGGATTCTAACTATGGCTACACCTTC; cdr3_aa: CASSPDRDSNYGYTF
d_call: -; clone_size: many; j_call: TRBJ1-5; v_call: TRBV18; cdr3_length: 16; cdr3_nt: TGTGCCAGCTCACCTCCCGGGCAGAGAAGCAATCAGCCCCAGCATTTT; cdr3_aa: CASSPPGQRSNQPQHF
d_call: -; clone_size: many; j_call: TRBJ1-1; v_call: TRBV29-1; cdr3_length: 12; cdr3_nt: TGCAGCGTTACCTCCCGGGTCCAGGAAGCTTTCTTT; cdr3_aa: CSVTSRVQEAFF
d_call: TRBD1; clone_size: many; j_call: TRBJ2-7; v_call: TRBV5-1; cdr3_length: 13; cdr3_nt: TGCGCCAGCAGCTTTCGGCAGGGGGACGAGCAGTACTTC; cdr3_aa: CASSFRQGDEQYF
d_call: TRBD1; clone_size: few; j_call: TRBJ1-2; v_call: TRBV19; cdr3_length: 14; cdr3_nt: TGTGCCAGTAGTACGGGACAGGGGACCTATGGCTACACCTTC; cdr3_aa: CASSTGQGTYGYTF
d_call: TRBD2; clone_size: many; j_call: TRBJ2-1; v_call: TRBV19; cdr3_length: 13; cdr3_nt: TGTGCCAGTAGTCGGACTAGCGAAGTGGGCAAGTTCTTC; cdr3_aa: CASSRTSEVGKFF
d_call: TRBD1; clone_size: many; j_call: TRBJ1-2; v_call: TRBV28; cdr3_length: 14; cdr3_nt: TGTGCCAGCACCACAACAGGGGCCCTCTATGGCTACACCTTC; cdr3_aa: CASTTTGALYGYTF
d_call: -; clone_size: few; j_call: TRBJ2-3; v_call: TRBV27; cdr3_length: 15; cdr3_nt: TGTGCCAGCAGTTTACGGGCCAGGGTGACAGATACGCAGTATTTT; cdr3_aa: CASSLRARVTDTQYF
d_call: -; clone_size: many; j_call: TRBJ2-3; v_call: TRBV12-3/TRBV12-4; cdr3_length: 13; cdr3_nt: TGTGCCAGCAGTTCCGGACAGTACGGTACGCAGTATTTT; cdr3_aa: CASSSGQYGTQYF
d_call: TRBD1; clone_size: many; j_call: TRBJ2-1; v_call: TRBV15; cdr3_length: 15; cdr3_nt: TGTGCCACCAGCACACCGGGACAGGGAGACGATGAGCAGTTCTTC; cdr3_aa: CATSTPGQGDDEQFF
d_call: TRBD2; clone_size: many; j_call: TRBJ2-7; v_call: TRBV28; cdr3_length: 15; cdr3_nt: TGTGCCAGCAGAGGACTAGCGGAAACCTCCTACGAGCAGTACTTC; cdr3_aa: CASRGLAETSYEQYF
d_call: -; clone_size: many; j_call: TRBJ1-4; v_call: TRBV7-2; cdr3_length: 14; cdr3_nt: TGTGCCAGCAGCTTGGGGGGCGCCGGAGAAAAACTGTTTTTT; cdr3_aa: CASSLGGAGEKLFF
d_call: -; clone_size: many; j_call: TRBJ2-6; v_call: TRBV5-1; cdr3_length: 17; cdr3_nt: TGCGCCAGCAGCCTTTCTCCCGGAAATCCTGGGGCCAACGTCCTGACTTTC; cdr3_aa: CASSLSPGNPGANVLTF
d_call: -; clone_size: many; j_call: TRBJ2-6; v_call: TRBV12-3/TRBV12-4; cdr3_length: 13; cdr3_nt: TGTGCCAGCACCCTCTCTGGGGCCAACGTCCTGACTTTC; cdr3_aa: CASTLSGANVLTF
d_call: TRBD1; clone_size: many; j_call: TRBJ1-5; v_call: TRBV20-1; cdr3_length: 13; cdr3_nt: TGCAGTGCTAGAGCTGACAGGGCCCAGCCCCAGCATTTT; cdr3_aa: CSARADRAQPQHF
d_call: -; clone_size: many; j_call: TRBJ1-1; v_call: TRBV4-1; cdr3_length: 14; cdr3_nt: TGCGCCAGCAGCCAAGTCTTCGGCCCCCCTGGGGCTTTCTTT; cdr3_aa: CASSQVFGPPGAFF
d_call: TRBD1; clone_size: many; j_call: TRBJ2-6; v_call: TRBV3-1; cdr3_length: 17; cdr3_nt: TGTGCCAGCAGCCAAAACAGGGGAATCGGTGGGGCCAACGTCCTGACTTTC; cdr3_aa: CASSQNRGIGGANVLTF
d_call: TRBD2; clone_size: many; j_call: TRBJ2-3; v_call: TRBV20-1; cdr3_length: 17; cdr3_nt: TGCAGTGCTAGAGAACCTTCTCCGGGACTAGCGACAGATACGCAGTATTTT; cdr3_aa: CSAREPSPGLATDTQYF
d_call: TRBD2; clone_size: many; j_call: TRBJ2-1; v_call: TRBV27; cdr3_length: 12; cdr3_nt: TGTGCCAGCTACTCGGGGGAGGGTGAGCAGTTCTTC; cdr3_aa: CASYSGEGEQFF
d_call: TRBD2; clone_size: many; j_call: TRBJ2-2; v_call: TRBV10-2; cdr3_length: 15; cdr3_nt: TGCGCCAGCAGGAACCGGACTAGCGGCACCGGGGAGCTGTTTTTT; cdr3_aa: CASRNRTSGTGELFF
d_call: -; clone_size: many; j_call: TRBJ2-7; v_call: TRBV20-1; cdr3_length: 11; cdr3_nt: TGCAGTGCTAGCCCCGAGTACGAGCAGTACTTC; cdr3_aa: CSASPEYEQYF
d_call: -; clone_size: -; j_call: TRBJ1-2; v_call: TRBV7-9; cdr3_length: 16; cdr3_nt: TGTGCCAGCAGCTCTAAAACCTTCGGGACTGAGTATGGCTACACCTTC; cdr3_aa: CASSSKTFGTEYGYTF
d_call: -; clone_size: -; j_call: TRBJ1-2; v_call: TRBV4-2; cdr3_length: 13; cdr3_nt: TGTGCCAGCAGCCAAGAAGAACGGGGAGGCTACACCTTC; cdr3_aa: CASSQEERGGYTF
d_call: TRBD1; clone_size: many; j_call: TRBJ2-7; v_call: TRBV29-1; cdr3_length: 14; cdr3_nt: TGCAGCGCAGAACTACAGGGGGCTGGGTACGAGCAGTACTTC; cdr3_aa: CSAELQGAGYEQYF
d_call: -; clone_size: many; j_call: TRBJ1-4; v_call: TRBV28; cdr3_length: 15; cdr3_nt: TGTGCCAGCAGCCTGAGCGGGCAAGCTAATGAAAAACTGTTTTTT; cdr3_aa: CASSLSGQANEKLFF
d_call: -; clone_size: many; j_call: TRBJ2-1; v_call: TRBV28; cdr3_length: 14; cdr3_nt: TGTGCCAGCAGTTTATCTGGGTCCAGCAATGAGCAGTTCTTC; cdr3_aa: CASSLSGSSNEQFF
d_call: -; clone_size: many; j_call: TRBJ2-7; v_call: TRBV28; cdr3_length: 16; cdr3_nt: TGTGCCAGCAGTTCCCGTCGGGCAGGGGGGACCTACGAGCAGTACTTC; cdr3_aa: CASSSRRAGGTYEQYF
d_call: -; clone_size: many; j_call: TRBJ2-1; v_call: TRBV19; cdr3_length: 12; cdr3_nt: TGTGCCAGTACCCGGGGTCACGATGAGCAGTTCTTC; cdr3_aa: CASTRGHDEQFF
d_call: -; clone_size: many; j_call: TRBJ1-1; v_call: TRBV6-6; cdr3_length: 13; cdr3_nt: TGTGCCAGCAGTTACAGTGGGCAGACCGAAGCTTTCTTT; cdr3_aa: CASSYSGQTEAFF
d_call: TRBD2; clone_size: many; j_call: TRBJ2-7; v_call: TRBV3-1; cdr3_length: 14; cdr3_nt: TGTGCCAGCAGCCAAAGGGACTACTCCTACGAGCAGTACTTC; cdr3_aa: CASSQRDYSYEQYF
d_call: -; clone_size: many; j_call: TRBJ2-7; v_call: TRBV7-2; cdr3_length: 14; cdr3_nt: TGTGCCAGCAGCCCGACGGAGTACTCCTACGAGCAGTACTTC; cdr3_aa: CASSPTEYSYEQYF
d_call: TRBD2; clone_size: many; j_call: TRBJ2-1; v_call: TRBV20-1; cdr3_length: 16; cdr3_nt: TGCAGTGCTAGAGACGGACTAGTCTCCTCGGTAGATGAGCAGTTCTTC; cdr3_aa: CSARDGLVSSVDEQFF
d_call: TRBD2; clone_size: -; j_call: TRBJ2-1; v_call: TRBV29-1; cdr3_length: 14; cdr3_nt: TGCAGCGGTCGGGTAATAGCGGGGGGTTTTGAGCAGTTCTTC; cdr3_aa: CSGRVIAGGFEQFF
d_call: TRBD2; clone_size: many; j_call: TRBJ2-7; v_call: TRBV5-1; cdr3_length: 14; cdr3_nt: TGCGCCAGCAGCTTGGTGTTAGCGGGAGACGAGCAGTACTTC; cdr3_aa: CASSLVLAGDEQYF
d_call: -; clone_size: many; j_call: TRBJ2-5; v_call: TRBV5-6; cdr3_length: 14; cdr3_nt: TGTGCCAGCAGCTTGGTGACAGCCCAAGAGACCCAGTACTTC; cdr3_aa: CASSLVTAQETQYF
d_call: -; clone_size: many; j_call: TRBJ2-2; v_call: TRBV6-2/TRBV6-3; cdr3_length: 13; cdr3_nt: TGTGCCAGCACCTGGGGGAACACCGGGGAGCTGTTTTTT; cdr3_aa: CASTWGNTGELFF
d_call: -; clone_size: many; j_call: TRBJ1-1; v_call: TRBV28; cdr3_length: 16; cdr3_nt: TGTGCCAGCAGTTTATCGTCGGGCAGGAGGGGCACTGAAGCTTTCTTT; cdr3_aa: CASSLSSGRRGTEAFF
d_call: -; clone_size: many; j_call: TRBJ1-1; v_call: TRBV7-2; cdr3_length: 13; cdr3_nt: TGTGCCAGCAGCCCCCTTGCCGGAGGGGAAGCTTTCTTT; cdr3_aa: CASSPLAGGEAFF
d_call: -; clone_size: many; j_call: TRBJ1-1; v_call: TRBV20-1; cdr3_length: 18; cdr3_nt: TGCAGTGCTAGAGATCACCCTGCTCCGGGACTAGGGTATTCTGAAGCTTTCTTT; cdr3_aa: CSARDHPAPGLGYSEAFF
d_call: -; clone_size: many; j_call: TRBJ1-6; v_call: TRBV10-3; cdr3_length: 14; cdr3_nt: TGTGCCATCAGTGAGGAGCCTACGAATTCACCCCTCCACTTT; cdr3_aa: CAISEEPTNSPLHF
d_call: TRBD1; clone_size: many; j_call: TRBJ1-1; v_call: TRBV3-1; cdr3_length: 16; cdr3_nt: TGTGCCAGCAGCCAACGACAGGGACCTGAGAACACTGAAGCTTTCTTT; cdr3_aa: CASSQRQGPENTEAFF
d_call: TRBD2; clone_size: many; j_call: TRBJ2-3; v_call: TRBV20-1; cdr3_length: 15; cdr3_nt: TGCAGTGCCCCACTTAGCGGGAGGGCCTCAGATACGCAGTATTTT; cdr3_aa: CSAPLSGRASDTQYF
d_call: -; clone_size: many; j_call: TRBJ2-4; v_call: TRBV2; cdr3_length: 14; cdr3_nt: TGTGCCAGCATTAAGGAGACTAGGCAAAACATTCAGTACTTC; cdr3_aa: CASIKETRQNIQYF
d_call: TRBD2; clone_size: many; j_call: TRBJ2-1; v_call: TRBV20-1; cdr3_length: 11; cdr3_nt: TGCAGTGCTAGGAATAGCGGGAGGGGATTCTTC; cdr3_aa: CSARNSGRGFF
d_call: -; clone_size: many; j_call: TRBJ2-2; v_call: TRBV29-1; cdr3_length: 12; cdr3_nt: TGCAGCGCTGGGTGGGGGACCGGGGAGCTGTTTTTT; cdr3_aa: CSAGWGTGELFF
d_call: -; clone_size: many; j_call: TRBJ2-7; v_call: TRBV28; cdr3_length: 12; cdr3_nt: TGTGCCAGCAGTATTGGGGCGTTCGAGCAGTACTTC; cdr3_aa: CASSIGAFEQYF
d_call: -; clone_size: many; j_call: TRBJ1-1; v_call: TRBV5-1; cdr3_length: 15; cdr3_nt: TGCGCCAGCAGCTTGGACGGCAGGGAGGGGACTGAAGCTTTCTTT; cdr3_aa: CASSLDGREGTEAFF
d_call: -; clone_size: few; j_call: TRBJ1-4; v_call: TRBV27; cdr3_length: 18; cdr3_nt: TGTGCCAGCAGTTTATCGATTGGAGGGTTGTCGGCTAATGAAAAACTGTTTTTT; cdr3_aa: CASSLSIGGLSANEKLFF
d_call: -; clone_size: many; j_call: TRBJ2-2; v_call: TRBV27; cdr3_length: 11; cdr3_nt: TGTGCCAGCAGTTATGGCGGGGAGCTGTTTTTT; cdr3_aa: CASSYGGELFF
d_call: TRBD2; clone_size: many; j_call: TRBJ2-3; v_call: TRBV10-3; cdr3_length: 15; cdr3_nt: TGTGCCATCAGTGGACTAGCGGGAGATACAGATACGCAGTATTTT; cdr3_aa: CAISGLAGDTDTQYF
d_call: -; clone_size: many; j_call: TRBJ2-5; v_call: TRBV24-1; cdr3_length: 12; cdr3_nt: TGTGCCACCAGCGGGGGCCTAGAGACCCAGTACTTC; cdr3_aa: CATSGGLETQYF